This T cell receptor (beta chain) derives from a study of blood T cell repertoires in COVID-19. Study-wide context: Acute and convalescent COVID-19 samples came from the United States, Italy and Spain. Sample material is recorded as cDNA or gDNA derived from T cells, B-cell-depleted T cells, or PBMCs.

This clone occurred once. V was clipped by 2 bases and J by 4 bases, with 14 bases between them. The CDR3 extends over 16 amino acids. The germline V gene encodes CDR1 SEHNR and CDR2 FQNEAQ (reference sequence). Authors' processing steps: Using reference gene primer amplification, nucleated cell counts were estimated. Here immunoSEQ multiplex PCR was the method, and the copy in TCRdb shows in-frame clones only, minus some. That table supplies the V and J calls and clone size; D and trimming were determined from the DNA. Of roughly 100,000 clones in the sample, about nine tenths are singletons; the top ten hold about 3.9%.

The J gene is TRBJ2-2, the V gene TRBV7-9, with a possible D match to TRBD1 (6 bases). This TCR derives from a young man with acute or convalescent COVID-19. Material for sequencing was peripheral blood. CDR3 coding DNA: TGTGCCAGCAGCTTAAGTGTGACAGGCCCCACCGGGGAGCTGTTTTTT. This sequence encodes CASSLSVTGPTGELFF. Based on the CDR3 plus reference TRBV7-9 and TRBJ2-2, the full variable domain is DTGVSQNPRHKITKRGQNVTFRCDPISEHNRLYWYRQTLGQGPEFLTYFQNEAQLEKSRLLSDRFSAERPKGSFSTLEIQRTEQGDSAMYLCASSLSVTGPTGELFFGEGSRLTVL.